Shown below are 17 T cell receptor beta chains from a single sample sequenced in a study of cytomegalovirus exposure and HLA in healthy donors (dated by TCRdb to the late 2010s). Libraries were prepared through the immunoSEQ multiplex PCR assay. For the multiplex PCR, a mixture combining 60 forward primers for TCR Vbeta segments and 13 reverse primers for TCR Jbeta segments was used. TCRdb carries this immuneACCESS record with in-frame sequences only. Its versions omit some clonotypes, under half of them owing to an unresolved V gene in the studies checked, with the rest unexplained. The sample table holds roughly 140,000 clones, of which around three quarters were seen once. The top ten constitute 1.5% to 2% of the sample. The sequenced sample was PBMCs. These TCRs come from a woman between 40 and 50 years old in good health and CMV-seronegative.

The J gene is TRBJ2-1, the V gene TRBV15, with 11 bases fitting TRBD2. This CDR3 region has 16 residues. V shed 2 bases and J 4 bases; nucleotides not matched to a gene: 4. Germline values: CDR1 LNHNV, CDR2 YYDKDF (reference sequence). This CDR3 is CATSRPGLAAYNEQFF. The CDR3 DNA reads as TGTGCCACCAGCAGACCGGGACTAGCGGCTTACAATGAGCAGTTCTTC. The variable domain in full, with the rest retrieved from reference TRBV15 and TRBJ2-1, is DAMVIQNPRYQVTQFGKPVTLSCSQTLNHNVMYWYQQKSSQAPKLLFHYYDKDFNNEADTPDNFQSRRPNTSFCFLDIRSPGLGDTAMYLCATSRPGLAAYNEQFFGPGTRLTVL.

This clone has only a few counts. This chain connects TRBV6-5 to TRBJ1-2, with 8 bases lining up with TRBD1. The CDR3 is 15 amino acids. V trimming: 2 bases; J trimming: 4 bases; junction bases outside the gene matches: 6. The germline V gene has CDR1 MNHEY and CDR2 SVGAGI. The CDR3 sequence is CASSYTQGGLYGYTF. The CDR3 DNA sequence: TGTGCCAGCAGTTACACACAGGGGGGCCTCTATGGCTACACCTTC.

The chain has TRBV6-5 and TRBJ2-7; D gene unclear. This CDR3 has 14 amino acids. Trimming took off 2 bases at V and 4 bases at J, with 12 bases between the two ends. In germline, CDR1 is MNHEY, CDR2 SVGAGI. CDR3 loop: CASSYAATDYEQYF. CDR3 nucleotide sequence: TGTGCCAGCAGTTACGCCGCGACTGATTACGAGCAGTACTTC.

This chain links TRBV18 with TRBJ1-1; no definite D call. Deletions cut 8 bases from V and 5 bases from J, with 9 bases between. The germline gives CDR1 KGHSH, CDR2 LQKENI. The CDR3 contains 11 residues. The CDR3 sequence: CASHDGTEAFF. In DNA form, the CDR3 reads TGTGCCAGCCACGACGGGACTGAAGCTTTCTTT.

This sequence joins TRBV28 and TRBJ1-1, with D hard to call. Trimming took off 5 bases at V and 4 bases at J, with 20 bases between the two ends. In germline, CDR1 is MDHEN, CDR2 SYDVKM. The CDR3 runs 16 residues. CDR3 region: CASSGPGATFGTEAFF. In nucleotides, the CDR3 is TGTGCCAGCAGTGGTCCGGGAGCGACCTTTGGCACTGAAGCTTTCTTT.

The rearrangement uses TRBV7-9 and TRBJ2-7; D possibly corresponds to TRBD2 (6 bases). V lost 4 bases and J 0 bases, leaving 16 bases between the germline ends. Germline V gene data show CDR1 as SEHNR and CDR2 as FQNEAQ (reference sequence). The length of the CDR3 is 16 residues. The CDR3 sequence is CASSSNRDGSSYEQYF. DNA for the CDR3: TGTGCCAGCAGCTCCAACCGGGACGGGAGCTCCTACGAGCAGTACTTC.

In DNA form, the CDR3 reads TGTGCCAGCCAGGGGGGTAGCGGCTACTACAATGAGCAGTTCTTC. Protein sequence: CASQGGSGYYNEQFF. V and J are TRBV7-2 and TRBJ2-1; maybe TRBD1 (7 bases). The germline CDR1 and CDR2 sequences are SGHTA and FQGNSA. V was cut by 8 bases and J by 3 bases, with 17 bases left in between. The CDR3 is 15 amino acids.

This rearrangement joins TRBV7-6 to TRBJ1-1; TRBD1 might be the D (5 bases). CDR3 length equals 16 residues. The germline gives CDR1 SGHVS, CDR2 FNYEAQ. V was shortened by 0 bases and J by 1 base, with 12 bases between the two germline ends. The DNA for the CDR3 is TGTGCCAGCAGCTTAGCTCTCGGGCAGGGGAACACTGAAGCTTTCTTT. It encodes CASSLALGQGNTEAFF.

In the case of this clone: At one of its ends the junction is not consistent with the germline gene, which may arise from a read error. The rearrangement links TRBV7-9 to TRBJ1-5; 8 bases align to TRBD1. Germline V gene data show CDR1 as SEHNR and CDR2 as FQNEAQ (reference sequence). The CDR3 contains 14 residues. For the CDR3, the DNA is TGTTCCAGCAGCTTAACCGGTCAGGGGGCTTACCAGCATTTT. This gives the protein CSSSLTGQGAYQHF.

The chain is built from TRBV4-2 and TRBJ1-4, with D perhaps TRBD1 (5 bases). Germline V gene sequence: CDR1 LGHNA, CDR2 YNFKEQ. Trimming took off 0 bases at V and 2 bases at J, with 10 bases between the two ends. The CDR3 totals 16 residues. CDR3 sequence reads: CASSQDWGGTNEKLFF. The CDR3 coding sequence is TGTGCCAGCAGCCAAGATTGGGGGGGGACTAATGAAAAACTGTTTTTT.

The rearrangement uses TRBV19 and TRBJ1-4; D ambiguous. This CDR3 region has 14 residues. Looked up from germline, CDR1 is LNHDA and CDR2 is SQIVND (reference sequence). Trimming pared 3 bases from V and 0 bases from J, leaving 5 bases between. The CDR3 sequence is CASSMSATNEKLFF. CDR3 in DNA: TGTGCCAGTAGTATGTCAGCAACTAATGAAAAACTGTTTTTT.

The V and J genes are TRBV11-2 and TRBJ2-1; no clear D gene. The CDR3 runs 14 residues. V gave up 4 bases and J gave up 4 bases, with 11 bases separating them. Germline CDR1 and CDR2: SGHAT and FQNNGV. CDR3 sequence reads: CASSYGGVYNEQFF. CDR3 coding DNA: TGTGCCAGCAGCTACGGCGGAGTATACAATGAGCAGTTCTTC.

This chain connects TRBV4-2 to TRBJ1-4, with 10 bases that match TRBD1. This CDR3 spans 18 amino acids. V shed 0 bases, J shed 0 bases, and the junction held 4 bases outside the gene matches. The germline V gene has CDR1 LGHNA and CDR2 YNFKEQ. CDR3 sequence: CASSQDRDRGATNEKLFF. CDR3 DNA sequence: TGTGCCAGCAGCCAAGATAGGGACAGGGGTGCAACTAATGAAAAACTGTTTTTT.

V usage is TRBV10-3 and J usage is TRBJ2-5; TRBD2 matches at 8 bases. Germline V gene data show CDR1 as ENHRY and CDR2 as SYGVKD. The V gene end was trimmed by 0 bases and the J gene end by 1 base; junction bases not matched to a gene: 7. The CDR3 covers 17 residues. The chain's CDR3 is CAISESTSGGSQETQYF. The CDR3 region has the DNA TGTGCCATCAGTGAGTCGACAAGCGGGGGTAGCCAAGAGACCCAGTACTTC.

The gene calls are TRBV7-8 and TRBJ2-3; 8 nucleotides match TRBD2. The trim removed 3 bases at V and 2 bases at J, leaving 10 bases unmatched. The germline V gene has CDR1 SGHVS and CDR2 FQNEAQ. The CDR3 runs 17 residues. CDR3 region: CASSFPVVAGTTDTQYF. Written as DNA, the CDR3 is TGTGCCAGCAGCTTTCCGGTTGTAGCGGGAACCACAGATACGCAGTATTTT.

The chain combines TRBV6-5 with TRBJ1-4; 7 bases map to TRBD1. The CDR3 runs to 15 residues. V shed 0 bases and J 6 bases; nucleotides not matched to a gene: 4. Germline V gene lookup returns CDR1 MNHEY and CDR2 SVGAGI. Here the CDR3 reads CASSYSARGYEKLFF. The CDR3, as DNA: TGTGCCAGCAGTTACTCGGCCAGGGGGTATGAAAAACTGTTTTTT.

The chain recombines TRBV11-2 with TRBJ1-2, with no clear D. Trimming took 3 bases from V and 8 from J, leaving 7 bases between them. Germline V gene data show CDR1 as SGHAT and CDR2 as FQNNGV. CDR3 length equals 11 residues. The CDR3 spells CASSFRGGYTF. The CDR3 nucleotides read TGTGCCAGCAGCTTCCGGGGAGGCTACACCTTC.